These 4 T cell receptor beta chains came from one sample sequenced in a study of blood T cell repertoires in COVID-19. Using immunoSEQ multiplex PCR, the repertoire was profiled, and TCRdb retains in-frame clones only, with some absent. The sample includes under 150,000 clones, 81% of them seen just once. Sequenced: peripheral blood. The source is a man aged 50-60 years with acute or convalescent COVID-19.

A remark on this clone: Its ends do not fully match the called genes, so a read error is possible. V usage is TRBV2 and J usage is TRBJ1-4, with TRBD1 as a possible D gene (6 bases). In germline, CDR1 is SNHLY, CDR2 FYNNEI. The CDR3 length is 14 residues. The CDR3 nucleotides are TGTGCCAGCAGCGAAGGACAGCGTAATGAAAAACTGTTTTTT. Its protein product is CASSEGQRNEKLFF.

The V call is TRBV27, the J call TRBJ1-5; D might be TRBD1 (6 bases). The germline V and J ends were trimmed by 7 bases and 2 bases, with 15 bases remaining between them. CDR1 MNHEY and CDR2 SMNVEV come from the germline V gene (reference sequence). This CDR3 comprises 15 residues. The CDR3 bases are TGTGCCAGCAAGAGCGGGGGGCTTGGCAATCAGCCCCAGCATTTT. It translates to CASKSGGLGNQPQHF.

The CDR3, as DNA: TGTGCCAGCAGTTTACCGGAGACAGGGAATCAGCCCCAGCATTTT. Translated, it gives CASSLPETGNQPQHF. The chain uses TRBV28 and TRBJ1-5; 7 nucleotides match TRBD1. V was clipped by 2 bases and J by 4 bases; unmatched bases: 5. Germline assignment: CDR1 MDHEN and CDR2 SYDVKM. This CDR3 is 15 amino acids long.

The J gene is TRBJ1-2, the V gene TRBV4-2, with 9 bases lining up with TRBD1. CDR1 and CDR2 from the germline V gene are LGHNA and YNFKEQ. The V gene end was trimmed by 3 bases and the J gene end by 7 bases; junction bases not matched to a gene: 12. The CDR3 covers 16 residues. Here the CDR3 reads CASSHMGRDREAGYTF. The CDR3 bases are TGTGCCAGCAGCCATATGGGGAGGGACAGGGAGGCTGGCTACACCTTC.